The next 5 T cell receptor beta chains were all read from a single sample in a study of cytomegalovirus exposure and HLA in healthy donors. PCR was performed using 60 Vbeta and 13 Jbeta primers. Here immunoSEQ multiplex PCR was the method, and the copy in TCRdb shows in-frame clones only, minus some. The data contain around 200,000 clones, about 79% of them singletons. Sample: PBMCs. All receptors come from a male donor in good health and CMV-seronegative.

This clone was detected only a few times. The J gene is TRBJ1-4, the V gene TRBV5-6, with 8 bases aligning to TRBD1. Trimming took 2 bases from V and 8 from J; bases not matched to a gene: 5. The CDR3 is made up of 14 amino acids. Germline CDR1 reads SGHDT; CDR2 reads YYEEEE. Written as DNA, the CDR3 is TGTGCCAGCAGCTTCAGGGGGCAAGGGGAAAAACTGTTTTTT. It codes for CASSFRGQGEKLFF.

This chain joins TRBV27 and TRBJ2-7; TRBD1 aligns across 10 bases. This CDR3 comprises 15 residues. V was pared by 4 bases and J by 7 bases, with 10 bases of the junction left unmatched. Germline V gives CDR1 MNHEY, CDR2 SMNVEV (reference sequence). This chain's CDR3 is CASSSPGTGVIEQYF. The CDR3 bases are TGTGCCAGCAGTTCACCGGGGACAGGGGTTATTGAGCAGTACTTC.

The chain recombines TRBV28 with TRBJ1-5; a weak D match, TRBD1 (6 bases). The CDR3 contains 17 residues. V lost 6 bases and J lost 0, with 18 bases in between. The germline V gene encodes CDR1 MDHEN and CDR2 SYDVKM. The CDR3 sequence is CASRSGTMTNSNQPQHF. CDR3 coding DNA: TGTGCCAGCAGGTCCGGGACAATGACGAATAGCAATCAGCCCCAGCATTTT. Looking up the rest from reference TRBV28 and TRBJ1-5 gives the full variable domain: DVKVTQSSRYLVKRTGEKVFLECVQDMDHENMFWYRQDPGLGLRLIYFSYDVKMKEKGDIPEGYSVSREKKERFSLILESASTNQTSMYLCASRSGTMTNSNQPQHFGDGTRLSIL.

The count of this clone is one. The V gene is TRBV10-3, the J gene TRBJ2-7; TRBD1 or TRBD2 may be the D gene (5 bases each). Germline V lookup: CDR1 ENHRY, CDR2 SYGVKD. The CDR3 length is 14 residues. The V and J ends lost 10 bases and 1 base respectively, with 17 bases between them. The CDR3 here is CATRESQPSYEQYF. The CDR3 DNA is TGTGCCACCAGGGAGAGCCAACCTTCCTACGAGCAGTACTTC.

The chain has TRBV19 and TRBJ1-5; D gene uncertain. Trimming removed 5 bases at V and 2 bases at J, with 16 bases between. The germline CDR1 and CDR2 sequences are LNHDA and SQIVND (reference sequence). The CDR3 sequence is 16 residues long. In nucleotides, the CDR3 is TGTGCCAGTAGTCCAAATGTCAAAATTGGCAATCAGCCCCAGCATTTT. Protein product: CASSPNVKIGNQPQHF. Full variable domain (outside the CDR3, taken from reference TRBV19 and TRBJ1-5): DGGITQSPKYLFRKEGQNVTLSCEQNLNHDAMYWYRQDPGQGLRLIYYSQIVNDFQKGDIAEGYSVSREKKESFPLTVTSAQKNPTAFYLCASSPNVKIGNQPQHFGDGTRLSIL.